This T cell receptor beta chain was recorded in a study of identical twins. TCRdb ran MiXCR on the 5' RACE reads and lists one entry per CDR3 protein. The table records about 260,000 distinct CDR3 sequences, 7% of them present only once. This clonotype has only a few counts. These data also formed part of another study, on yellow fever vaccine responses in identical twins.

The TCR was taken from a woman younger than 30 in good health. Specimen: memory (CD45RO+) T cells sorted from blood.

CDR3 nucleotides: TGCAGTGCCTTTATCAGGGTCGGCACTGAAGCTTTCTTT. Protein sequence: CSAFIRVGTEAFF. V usage is TRBV20-1 and J usage is TRBJ1-1, with D maybe TRBD1 (5 bases). V was clipped by 6 bases and J by 4 bases, with 15 bases between them. Germline CDR1 is DFQATT and CDR2 is SNEGSKA (reference sequence). The CDR3 is 13 amino acids.